Listed here are 20 T cell receptor beta chains from one sample, sequenced in a study of siplizumab effects on memory and regulatory T cells (dated by TCRdb to about 2019). The library relied on the immunoSEQ multiplex PCR assay. TCRdb's version of the immuneACCESS table is confined to in-frame rearrangements and falls short of the full clone set. An unresolved V gene accounts for under half of the shortfall where checked; the remainder is of unknown origin. The sample table holds over 55,000 clones, of which over 80% were seen once. The ten largest account for roughly 3.8% of the sample. Sequenced sample: memory CD4+ T cells sorted from blood. The cell subset or site tag for this specimen amounts to: unstimulated CD4+ memory T cells. The receptors derive from a human donor in good health.

The table lists this clone with a few counts. CDR3 protein: CATSREMTDTQYF. The CDR3, as DNA: TGTGCCACCAGCAGAGAAATGACAGATACGCAGTATTTT. The genes are TRBV15 and TRBJ2-3; D gene unclear. This CDR3 is built from 13 residues. In germline, CDR1 is LNHNV, CDR2 YYDKDF (reference sequence). The V and J ends lost 0 bases and 3 bases respectively, with 4 bases between them.

This sequence joins TRBV18 and TRBJ2-2, with 14 bases identical to TRBD2. Germline lookup yields CDR1 KGHSH and CDR2 LQKENI. This CDR3 spans 18 amino acids. J was trimmed by 4 bases and V by 3 bases; bases with no gene match: 7. The CDR3 DNA reads TGTGCCAGCTCACCGGGACTAGCGGGAGCGAGGGGCACCGGGGAGCTGTTTTTT. Amino acid sequence: CASSPGLAGARGTGELFF.

The CDR3 here is CASRSPTSGSSDTQYF. The CDR3 DNA follows: TGCGCCAGCAGATCTCCGACTAGCGGGAGCTCAGATACGCAGTATTTT. This chain uses TRBV4-1 with TRBJ2-3; 12 bases are shared with TRBD2. V was pared by 6 bases and J by 4 bases, with 8 bases of the junction left unmatched. There are 16 residues in the CDR3. Germline assignment: CDR1 MGHRA and CDR2 YSYEKL.

The chain links TRBV11-2 to TRBJ2-1, with 15 bases aligning to TRBD2. V lost 3 bases and J lost 0; bases outside the gene matches: 3. CDR1 and CDR2 (germline): SGHAT, FQNNGV. The CDR3 covers 18 residues. The CDR3 protein is CASSLGTSGGSSYNEQFF. The CDR3 DNA sequence: TGTGCCAGCAGCTTGGGGACTAGCGGGGGGAGCTCCTACAATGAGCAGTTCTTC.

The chain employs TRBV14 and TRBJ2-7; TRBD2 matches at 11 bases. The CDR3 covers 16 residues. Losses at the gene ends were 5 bases for V and 3 bases for J; bases not matched to a gene: 9. From germline, CDR1 is SGHDN and CDR2 FVKESK. The CDR3, as DNA: TGTGCCAGCAGCGAGAGACTAGCGGGGACTTTCTACGAGCAGTACTTC. It yields the protein CASSERLAGTFYEQYF.

The V call is TRBV19, the J call TRBJ2-7; 8 nucleotides align to TRBD1. Germline V gene data show CDR1 as LNHDA and CDR2 as SQIVND (reference sequence). Unmatched junction bases numbered 15, after V lost 10 bases and J lost 7 bases. The CDR3 consists of 14 residues. CDR3 loop: CATGDPGGAGEQYF. The CDR3 DNA sequence: TGTGCCACCGGAGACCCAGGGGGCGCGGGGGAGCAGTACTTC. Complete variable domain (other parts from reference TRBV19 and TRBJ2-7): DGGITQSPKYLFRKEGQNVTLSCEQNLNHDAMYWYRQDPGQGLRLIYYSQIVNDFQKGDIAEGYSVSREKKESFPLTVTSAQKNPTAFYLCATGDPGGAGEQYFGPGTRLTVT.

This sequence joins TRBV29-1 and TRBJ1-3; 7 nucleotides line up with TRBD1. The junction had 6 bases not matched to a gene; V was cut back by 7 bases and J by 0 bases. The CDR3 sequence is 14 residues long. Per the germline V gene, CDR1 is SQVTM and CDR2 is ANQGSEA. The CDR3 protein is CSAGNRGSGNTIYF. The CDR3 DNA is TGCAGCGCCGGAAACAGGGGCTCTGGAAACACCATATATTTT. The entire variable domain, with the rest obtained from reference TRBV29-1 and TRBJ1-3, is as follows: SAVISQKPSRDICQRGTSLTIQCQVDSQVTMMFWYRQQPGQSLTLIATANQGSEATYESGFVIDKFPISRPNLTFSTLTVSNMSPEDSSIYLCSAGNRGSGNTIYFGEGSWLTVV.

This clone was seen a handful of times. The chain employs TRBV10-3 and TRBJ2-7, with a tentative D call TRBD2 (6 bases). The CDR3 sequence is 13 residues long. Per the germline V gene, CDR1 is ENHRY and CDR2 is SYGVKD. Trimming stripped 11 bases from V and 3 bases from J, with 17 bases between. CDR3 sequence reads: CASKGRGVYEQYF. The CDR3 bases are TGTGCCTCCAAGGGGCGGGGCGTCTACGAGCAGTACTTC.

V and J are TRBV7-9 and TRBJ2-5, with D unclear. Germline V gives CDR1 SEHNR, CDR2 FQNEAQ (reference sequence). The CDR3 has 11 residues. V lost 5 bases and J lost 2, with 3 bases in between. The CDR3 spells CASSLQETQYF. The CDR3 region has the DNA TGTGCCAGCAGCCTGCAAGAGACCCAGTACTTC.

The chain uses TRBV9 and TRBJ2-3; the match to TRBD2 covers 8 bases. After removal of 4 bases from V and 11 bases from J, the junction contained 12 bases not matched to a gene. The CDR3 has 14 residues. CDR1 and CDR2 (germline): SGDLS, YYNGEE. The CDR3 nucleotides read TGTGCCAGCAGCCTTGGACTAGCTAGGGAGATGCAGTATTTT. This sequence encodes CASSLGLAREMQYF. The whole variable domain, remainder taken from reference TRBV9 and TRBJ2-3, is DSGVTQTPKHLITATGQRVTLRCSPRSGDLSVYWYQQSLDQGLQFLIQYYNGEERAKGNILERFSAQQFPDLHSELNLSSLELGDSALYFCASSLGLAREMQYFGPGTRLTVL.

V and J are TRBV29-1 and TRBJ2-2; no definite D call. V was shortened by 8 bases and J by 2 bases, with 12 bases between the two germline ends. Germline V lookup: CDR1 SQVTM, CDR2 ANQGSEA. CDR3 length: 13 amino acids. DNA for the CDR3: TGCAGCTCCCTCCGGCCTAACACCGGGGAGCTGTTTTTT. This sequence encodes CSSLRPNTGELFF.

The rearrangement joins TRBV7-2 to TRBJ1-1; 8 nucleotides match TRBD1. Germline V gene sequence: CDR1 SGHTA, CDR2 FQGNSA. Losses at the gene ends were 3 bases for V and 7 bases for J; bases not matched to a gene: 10. The CDR3 runs 15 residues. The CDR3: CASSLQGAGANEAFF. CDR3 nucleotides: TGTGCCAGCAGCTTGCAGGGGGCTGGGGCCAATGAAGCTTTCTTT.

The gene calls are TRBV27 and TRBJ1-6; 7 bases map to TRBD1. The CDR3 is made up of 13 amino acids. The germline CDR1 and CDR2 sequences are MNHEY and SMNVEV (reference sequence). The V and J ends lost 11 bases and 4 bases, in that order; junction bases with no gene match: 5. The CDR3 DNA follows: TGTGCCTCGGGGGGACAGTATAATTCACCCCTCCACTTT. This translates into CASGGQYNSPLHF.

V usage is TRBV6-5 and J usage is TRBJ2-3, with D possibly matching TRBD2 (5 bases). Germline assignment: CDR1 MNHEY and CDR2 SVGAGI. This CDR3 has 15 residues. Trimming removed 2 bases from V and 5 bases from J, with 14 bases in between. The CDR3 is CASSYEGGRLDTQYF. CDR3 DNA: TGTGCCAGCAGTTACGAGGGCGGACGACTAGATACGCAGTATTTT.

The chain uses TRBV19 and TRBJ1-5; D is possibly TRBD1 (5 bases). The CDR3 spans 14 residues. The ends were cut back, 3 bases at V and 6 bases at J, with 12 bases in the middle. Germline V gene sequence: CDR1 LNHDA, CDR2 SQIVND (reference sequence). CDR3 in amino acids: CASSIWGSGQPQHF. CDR3 nucleotide sequence: TGTGCCAGTAGTATCTGGGGGTCCGGTCAGCCCCAGCATTTT.

The chain has TRBV10-3 and TRBJ2-7; no clear D gene. This CDR3 has 11 amino acids. V shed 9 bases and J shed 4 bases, with 10 bases lying between them. Per germline, CDR1 ENHRY and CDR2 SYGVKD. The CDR3 here is CAMGLGYEQYF. The CDR3 bases are TGTGCCATGGGCTTGGGGTACGAGCAGTACTTC.

The chain is built from TRBV4-2 and TRBJ2-6; no clear D gene. CDR1 and CDR2 (germline): LGHNA, YNFKEQ. Trimming took 1 base from V and 0 from J, leaving 4 bases between them. CDR3 length: 15 residues. The CDR3 region is CASSQGSSGANVLTF. The CDR3 bases are TGTGCCAGCAGCCAAGGGAGCTCTGGGGCCAACGTCCTGACTTTC.

CDR3 in DNA: TGCGCCAGCAGCTTGGACCGAGCCTACGAGCAGTACTTC. Its protein is CASSLDRAYEQYF. The chain joins TRBV5-1 to TRBJ2-7; D remains unclear. This CDR3 has 13 amino acids. With 0 bases removed from V and 2 bases from J, the gap between germline ends came to 6 bases. The germline CDR1 and CDR2 sequences are SGHRS and YFSETQ.

The CDR3 DNA sequence: TGCGCCAGCAGCCCAGGAGGGCAGGTTGGAACAGATACGCAGTATTTT. Translated: CASSPGGQVGTDTQYF. This chain joins TRBV5-1 and TRBJ2-3; tentative D call: TRBD2 (6 bases). Germline V CDR1 and CDR2: SGHRS, YFSETQ. Deletions cut 4 bases from V and 3 bases from J, with 18 bases between. The CDR3 length is 16 residues.

V and J are TRBV5-1 and TRBJ2-1; 8 positions agree with TRBD2. The V segment lost 0 bases and the J segment 6 bases; nucleotides outside the gene matches: 8. Germline loops: CDR1 SGHRS, CDR2 YFSETQ. This CDR3 has 16 residues. The CDR3 spells CASSLAGSGNVNEQFF. The DNA of the CDR3 is TGCGCCAGCAGCTTGGCAGGTAGCGGGAATGTCAATGAGCAGTTCTTC.